What follows are 18 T cell receptor beta chains derived from one specimen sequenced in a study of blood T cell repertoires in COVID-19. Produced via immunoSEQ multiplex PCR; TCRdb's table is partial and in-frame only. The data show approximately 210,000 clones, 80% seen once. Material for sequencing was PBMCs or T cells enriched from blood (not recorded which). These receptors were collected from a man aged 30 to 45 with acute COVID-19.

The rearrangement uses TRBV7-6 and TRBJ2-2; TRBD1 matches at 9 bases. Germline CDR1 reads SGHVS; CDR2 reads FNYEAQ. The CDR3 contains 16 residues. After removal of 7 bases from V and 0 bases from J, the junction contained 6 bases not matched to a gene. Written as DNA, the CDR3 is TGTGCCAGCACCTGGACAGGGGCCCCGAACACCGGGGAGCTGTTTTTT. This translates into CASTWTGAPNTGELFF. Together with reference TRBV7-6 and TRBJ2-2, the CDR3 gives the full variable domain: GAGVSQSPRYKVTKRGQDVALRCDPISGHVSLYWYRQALGQGPEFLTYFNYEAQQDKSGLPNDRFSAERPEGSISTLTIQRTEQRDSAMYRCASTWTGAPNTGELFFGEGSRLTVL.

A word on this clone: The same CDR3 can be traced to other DNA sequences in this sample. The chain joins TRBV5-6 to TRBJ2-4; D gene ambiguous. V lost 0 bases to trimming and J lost 4 bases, with 8 bases between them. Germline values: CDR1 SGHDT, CDR2 YYEEEE. This CDR3 is built from 14 residues. The chain's CDR3 is CASSLAGGKNIQYF. The CDR3 coding sequence is TGTGCCAGCAGCTTGGCAGGTGGTAAAAACATTCAGTACTTC.

The chain links TRBV11-1 to TRBJ2-3; maybe TRBD2 (6 bases). V dropped 6 bases and J dropped 10 bases, with 11 bases sitting between them. Per germline, CDR1 SGHAT and CDR2 FQDESV (reference sequence). The CDR3 loop spans 11 amino acids. The CDR3 nucleotides are TGTGCCAGCAGTTCGGGGGATCCGCAGTATTTT. Translating gives CASSSGDPQYF.

The chain joins TRBV9 to TRBJ2-7; 9 bases match TRBD1. The CDR3 covers 14 residues. Germline CDR1 SGDLS, CDR2 YYNGEE. Trimming removed 0 bases from V and 6 bases from J; junction bases left unmatched: 4. In nucleotides, the CDR3 is TGTGCCAGCAGCGTAGTTGGACAGGGGACCGAGCAGTACTTC. Protein: CASSVVGQGTEQYF.

This clone was seen a handful of times. The chain uses TRBV9 and TRBJ1-3, with TRBD1 matching over 7 bases. The germline CDR1 and CDR2 sequences are SGDLS and YYNGEE. V was clipped by 0 bases and J by 4 bases; unmatched bases: 4. The CDR3 extends over 15 amino acids. CDR3 coding DNA: TGTGCCAGCAGCGTAGCTGACAGGGCCGGAAACACCATATATTTT. The encoded protein is CASSVADRAGNTIYF.

The J gene is TRBJ2-3, the V gene TRBV7-2; D might be TRBD2 (5 bases). The CDR3 has 16 residues. Germline V gives CDR1 SGHTA, CDR2 FQGNSA. Trimming removed 0 bases at V and 4 bases at J, with 14 bases between. The CDR3 DNA reads TGTGCCAGCAGCTTAGCGGAGGTTCCCCGGGCAGATACGCAGTATTTT. This translates into CASSLAEVPRADTQYF.

The V call is TRBV9, the J call TRBJ2-5; TRBD1 aligns across 7 bases. The J segment lost 4 bases and the V segment lost 0 bases, leaving 6 bases of the junction unmatched. The CDR3 is 15 residues long. Germline CDR1 SGDLS, CDR2 YYNGEE. CDR3 DNA sequence: TGTGCCAGCAGCGTAGAAGAGGGGGCCCGAGAGACCCAGTACTTC. It specifies CASSVEEGARETQYF.

The V gene is TRBV5-1, the J gene TRBJ1-6, with TRBD1 identical over 9 bases. Looked up from germline, CDR1 is SGHRS and CDR2 is YFSETQ. The ends lost 3 bases at V and 10 bases at J; junction bases unmatched: 8. CDR3 length equals 15 residues. The CDR3 region has the DNA TGCGCCAGCAGCTCTCGCCGGGACAGGGCGTCACCCCTCCACTTT. It codes for CASSSRRDRASPLHF.

The chain combines TRBV27 with TRBJ1-5; 7 positions match TRBD1. J was trimmed by 6 bases and V by 4 bases; bases with no gene match: 6. The CDR3 spans 14 residues. Germline-derived CDR1 and CDR2 are MNHEY and SMNVEV (reference sequence). In DNA form, the CDR3 reads TGTGCCAGCAGTTCGGGAGGGGGCCTTCAGCCCCAGCATTTT. As protein: CASSSGGGLQPQHF.

V and J are TRBV30 and TRBJ2-1; D may be TRBD2 (5 bases). Trimming pared 2 bases from V and 5 bases from J, leaving 19 bases between. Germline values: CDR1 GTSNPN, CDR2 SVGIG (reference sequence). The CDR3 extends over 16 amino acids. CDR3 sequence (DNA): TGTGCCTGGAGTATATGGGGAGCGAAGAACCACAATGAGCAGTTCTTC. It is translated as CAWSIWGAKNHNEQFF.

CDR3 DNA: TGTGCCAGCAGCTCACAGGGGACAGGGGGTCGTAATTCACCCCTCCACTTT. Its translation is CASSSQGTGGRNSPLHF. This chain links TRBV7-9 with TRBJ1-6; TRBD1 agrees at 11 bases. The V segment lost 4 bases and the J segment 6 bases; nucleotides outside the gene matches: 8. This CDR3 comprises 17 residues. CDR1 and CDR2 from the germline V gene are SEHNR and FQNEAQ (reference sequence).

V gene TRBV10-2 combines with J gene TRBJ1-2, with D hard to call. The V and J ends lost 3 bases and 0 bases respectively, with 5 bases between them. Per germline, CDR1 WSHSY and CDR2 SAAADI. CDR3 size: 13 residues. The CDR3 sequence is CASSDTSNYGYTF. CDR3 sequence (DNA): TGCGCCAGCAGTGACACTTCTAACTATGGCTACACCTTC.

The V call is TRBV10-3, the J call TRBJ2-7; D may be TRBD2 (6 bases). V lost 0 bases, J lost 3 bases, and 12 bases lay in between. The germline V gene encodes CDR1 ENHRY and CDR2 SYGVKD. The CDR3 contains 15 residues. CDR3 sequence reads: CAISESGTSIYEQYF. The DNA for the CDR3 is TGTGCCATCAGTGAGTCAGGGACTTCGATCTACGAGCAGTACTTC.

The CDR3 sequence: CASSPAPGQGDEKLFF. The DNA for the CDR3 is TGTGCCAGCAGCCCTGCTCCGGGACAGGGGGATGAAAAACTGTTTTTT. The rearrangement links TRBV3-1 (or the pseudogene TRBV3-2) to TRBJ1-4; TRBD1 matches at 11 bases. V shed 4 bases and J 6 bases; nucleotides not matched to a gene: 7. The CDR3 has 16 amino acids. Germline V gene sequence: CDR1 LGHDT, CDR2 YNNKEL (reference sequence).

The rearrangement links TRBV11-3 to TRBJ2-1; D remains unclear. Trimming removed 4 bases from V and 6 bases from J, with 7 bases in between. CDR1 and CDR2 from the germline V gene are SGHNT and YENEEA. The CDR3 runs 12 residues. CDR3 region: CASSSNSNEQFF. Here the CDR3 DNA reads TGTGCCAGCAGCTCTAATAGCAATGAGCAGTTCTTC.

The genes are TRBV7-9 and TRBJ2-5, with D possibly being TRBD1 (6 bases). The CDR3 is 13 amino acids. Germline assignment: CDR1 SEHNR and CDR2 FQNEAQ (reference sequence). V lost 2 bases and J 5 bases, leaving 9 bases between the germline ends. The CDR3 sequence: CASSLQGRETQYF. DNA for the CDR3: TGTGCCAGCAGCTTACAGGGGCGGGAGACCCAGTACTTC. The full variable domain, its missing parts supplied by reference TRBV7-9 and TRBJ2-5, is DTGVSQNPRHKITKRGQNVTFRCDPISEHNRLYWYRQTLGQGPEFLTYFQNEAQLEKSRLLSDRFSAERPKGSFSTLEIQRTEQGDSAMYLCASSLQGRETQYFGPGTRLLVL.

The CDR3 nucleotides are TGTGCCAGCAGTTTGACTAGCGGGGGCTCCTACAATGAGCAGTTCTTC. Encoded protein: CASSLTSGGSYNEQFF. The chain carries TRBV27 and TRBJ2-1; TRBD2 matches 12 bases. The V gene end was trimmed by 3 bases and the J gene end by 0 bases; junction bases not matched to a gene: 0. CDR3 length: 16 amino acids. Germline V gene sequence: CDR1 MNHEY, CDR2 SMNVEV (reference sequence).

V gene TRBV10-2 combines with J gene TRBJ2-3; D unresolved. CDR1 and CDR2 from the germline V gene are WSHSY and SAAADI. V was trimmed by 8 bases and J by 6 bases, leaving 9 bases between them. The CDR3 sequence is 11 residues long. The CDR3 nucleotides read TGCGCCAGCGGCCTTTTGGATACGCAGTATTTT. The encoded protein is CASGLLDTQYF.